These T cell receptor beta chains were read from a single sample in a study of graft-versus-host responses after intestinal transplantation. The protocol was immunoSEQ multiplex PCR, while the TCRdb copy is restricted to in-frame clones and leaves out a portion. The sample yields 75,000 to 100,000 clones, around 90% seen once. Their antigens remain unidentified. The sequencing here drew on unstimulated CD4+ T cells sorted from spleen or lymph node cells, taken before intestinal transplant. All receptors derive from a human donor who received an intestinal transplant. Each CDR3 is given with its conserved first and last residue. Fields, in order: J gene, V gene, CDR3 protein.

TRBJ2-5 TRBV10-3 CAISEGAGGRGAETQYF
TRBJ1-6 TRBV9 CASSLELASPLHF
TRBJ2-1 TRBV18 CASSPLGDFLNNEQFF
TRBJ2-5 TRBV7-9 CASSHRNRVLETQYF
TRBJ2-1 TRBV4-1 CASSAPKHEQFF
TRBJ1-1 TRBV5-5 CASSLVTGEAFF
TRBJ2-3 TRBV7-2 CASSSRQGSDTQYF
TRBJ2-6 TRBV2 CASSLQISGANVLTF
TRBJ1-6 TRBV18 CASSAKGDSPLHF
TRBJ1-2 TRBV4-1 CASSQVVAGGYGYTF
TRBJ2-2 TRBV4-1 CASSQGASGSGSGELFF
TRBJ2-5 TRBV6-1 CASRGLAEETQYF
TRBJ1-4 TRBV7-9 CASVRGGGANEKLFF
TRBJ2-5 TRBV7-6 CASSLWRGQETQYF
TRBJ1-5 TRBV6-5 CASSYRGNQPQHF
TRBJ1-4 TRBV4-2 CASSQPQGATNEKLFF
TRBJ2-2 TRBV27 CASSSPGLAGNTGELFF
TRBJ1-1 TRBV20-1 CSGANTEAFF
TRBJ2-1 TRBV9 CASSADPAGGSYNEQFF
TRBJ2-3 TRBV5-1 CASSLDPSTDTQYF
TRBJ1-2 TRBV7-9 CASSSFSPGRVIYGYTF
TRBJ2-3 TRBV7-6 CASSFGLAGTDTQYF
TRBJ2-1 TRBV6-5 CASSYSTASARNEQFF
TRBJ2-7 TRBV14 CASSQAGRPAGGVYEQYF
TRBJ1-4 TRBV5-1 CASSDGQGFEKLFF
TRBJ2-2 TRBV11-3 CASSLFGSANTGELFF
TRBJ1-5 TRBV18 CASSPTGGQPQHF
TRBJ2-1 TRBV5-8 CASSLGTGGLNEQFF